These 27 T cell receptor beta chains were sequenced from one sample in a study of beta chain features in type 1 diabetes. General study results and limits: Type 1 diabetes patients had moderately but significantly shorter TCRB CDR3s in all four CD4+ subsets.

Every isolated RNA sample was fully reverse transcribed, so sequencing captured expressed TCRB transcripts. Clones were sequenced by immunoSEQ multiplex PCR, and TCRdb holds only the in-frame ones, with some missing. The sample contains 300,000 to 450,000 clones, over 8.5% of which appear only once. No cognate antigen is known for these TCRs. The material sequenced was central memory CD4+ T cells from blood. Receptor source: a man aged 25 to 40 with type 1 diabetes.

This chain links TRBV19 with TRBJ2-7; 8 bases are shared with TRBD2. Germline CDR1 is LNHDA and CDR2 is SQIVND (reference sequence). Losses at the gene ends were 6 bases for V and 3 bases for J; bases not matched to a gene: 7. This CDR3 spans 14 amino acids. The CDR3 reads CASSRLAPDYEQYF. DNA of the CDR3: TGTGCCAGTAGCAGACTAGCGCCAGACTACGAGCAGTACTTC.

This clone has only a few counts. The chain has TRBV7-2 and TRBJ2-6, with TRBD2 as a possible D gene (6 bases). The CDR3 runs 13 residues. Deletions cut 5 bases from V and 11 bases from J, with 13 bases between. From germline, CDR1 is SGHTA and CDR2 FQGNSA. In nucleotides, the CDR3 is TGTGCCAGCAGCAGGGACTCCGAGGACGTCCTGACTTTC. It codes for CASSRDSEDVLTF.

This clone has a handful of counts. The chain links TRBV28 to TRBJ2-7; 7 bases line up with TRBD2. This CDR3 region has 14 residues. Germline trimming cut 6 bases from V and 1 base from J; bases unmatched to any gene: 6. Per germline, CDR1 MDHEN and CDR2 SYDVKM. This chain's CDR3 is CASSQPGGSYEQYF. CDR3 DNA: TGTGCCAGCAGCCAGCCGGGGGGATCCTACGAGCAGTACTTC.

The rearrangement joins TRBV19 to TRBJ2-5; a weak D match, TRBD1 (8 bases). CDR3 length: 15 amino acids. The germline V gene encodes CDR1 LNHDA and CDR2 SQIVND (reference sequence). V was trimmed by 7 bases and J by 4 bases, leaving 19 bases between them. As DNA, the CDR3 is TGTGCCAGTACTCAGGGGGCGGGAGTGGGAGAGACCCAGTACTTC. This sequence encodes CASTQGAGVGETQYF.

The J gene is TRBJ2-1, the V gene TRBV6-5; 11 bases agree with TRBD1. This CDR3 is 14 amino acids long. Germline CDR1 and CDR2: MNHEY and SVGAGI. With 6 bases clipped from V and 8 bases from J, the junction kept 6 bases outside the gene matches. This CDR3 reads CASRLGQGADEQFF. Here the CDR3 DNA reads TGTGCCAGCAGACTAGGACAGGGGGCGGATGAGCAGTTCTTC.

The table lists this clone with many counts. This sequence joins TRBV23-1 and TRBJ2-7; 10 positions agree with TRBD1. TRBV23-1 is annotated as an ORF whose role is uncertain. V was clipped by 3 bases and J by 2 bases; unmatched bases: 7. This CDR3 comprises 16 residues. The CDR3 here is CASSQPTGGNTYEQYF. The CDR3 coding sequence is TGCGCCAGCAGTCAGCCGACAGGGGGCAACACCTACGAGCAGTACTTC.

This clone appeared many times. The CDR3 region is CASSYRGEIVYEQYF. CDR3 DNA sequence: TGTGCCAGCAGTTACCGAGGTGAGATAGTCTACGAGCAGTACTTC. The chain employs TRBV6-5 and TRBJ2-7; D is undetermined. CDR3 size: 15 residues. The V end was cut by 2 bases, the J end by 3 bases, with 14 bases between. Germline V gives CDR1 MNHEY, CDR2 SVGAGI.

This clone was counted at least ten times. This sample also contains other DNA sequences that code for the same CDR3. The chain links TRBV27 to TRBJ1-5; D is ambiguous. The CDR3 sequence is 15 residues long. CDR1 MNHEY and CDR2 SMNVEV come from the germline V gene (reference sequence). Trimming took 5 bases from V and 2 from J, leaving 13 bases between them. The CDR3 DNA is TGTGCCAGCAGTCTTTTTTCGGGTGGCAATCAGCCCCAGCATTTT. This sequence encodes CASSLFSGGNQPQHF.

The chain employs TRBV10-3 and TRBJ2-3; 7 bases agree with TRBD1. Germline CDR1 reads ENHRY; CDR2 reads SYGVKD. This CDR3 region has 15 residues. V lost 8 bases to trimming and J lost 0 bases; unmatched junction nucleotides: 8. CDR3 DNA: TGTGCCATCTCTGACGGGACAGCCAGCACAGATACGCAGTATTTT. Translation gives CAISDGTASTDTQYF.

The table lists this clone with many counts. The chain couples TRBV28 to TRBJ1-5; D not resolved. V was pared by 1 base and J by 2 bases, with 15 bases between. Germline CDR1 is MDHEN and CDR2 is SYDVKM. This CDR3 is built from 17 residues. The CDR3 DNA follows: TGTGCCAGCAGTTTATTCATCATGAGCACTGGCAATCAGCCCCAGCATTTT. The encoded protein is CASSLFIMSTGNQPQHF.

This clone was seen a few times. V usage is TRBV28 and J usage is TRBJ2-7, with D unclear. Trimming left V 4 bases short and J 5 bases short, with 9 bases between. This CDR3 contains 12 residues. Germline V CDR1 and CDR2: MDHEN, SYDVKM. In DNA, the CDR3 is TGTGCCAGCAGTTCAGGCTTCAACGAGCAGTACTTC. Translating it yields CASSSGFNEQYF.

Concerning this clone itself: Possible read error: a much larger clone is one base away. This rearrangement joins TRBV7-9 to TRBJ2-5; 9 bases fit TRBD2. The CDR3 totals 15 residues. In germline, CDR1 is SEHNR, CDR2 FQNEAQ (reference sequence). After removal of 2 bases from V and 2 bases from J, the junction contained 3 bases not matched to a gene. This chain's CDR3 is CASSLRLAGQETQYF. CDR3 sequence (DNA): TGTGCCAGCAGCTTAAGGCTAGCGGGACAAGAGACCCAGTACTTC.

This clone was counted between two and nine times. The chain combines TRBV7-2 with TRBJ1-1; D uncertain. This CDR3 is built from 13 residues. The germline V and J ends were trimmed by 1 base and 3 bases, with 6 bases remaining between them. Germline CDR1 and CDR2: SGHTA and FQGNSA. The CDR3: CASSLGTDTEAFF. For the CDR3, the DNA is TGTGCCAGCAGCTTAGGGACGGACACTGAAGCTTTCTTT.

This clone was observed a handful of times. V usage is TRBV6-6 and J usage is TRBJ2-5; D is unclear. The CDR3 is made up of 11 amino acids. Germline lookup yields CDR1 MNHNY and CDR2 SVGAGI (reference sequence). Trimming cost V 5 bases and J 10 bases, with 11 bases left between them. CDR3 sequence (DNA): TGTGCCAGCAGTGAAATTACCCTCCAGTACTTC. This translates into CASSEITLQYF.

The CDR3 sequence: CASSPNRETQYF. The CDR3 DNA sequence: TGTGCCAGCAGCCCTAATAGAGAGACCCAGTACTTC. This sequence joins TRBV7-8 and TRBJ2-5; D is undetermined. V gave up 5 bases and J gave up 4 bases, with 8 bases separating them. The length of the CDR3 is 12 residues. Per the germline V gene, CDR1 is SGHVS and CDR2 is FQNEAQ.

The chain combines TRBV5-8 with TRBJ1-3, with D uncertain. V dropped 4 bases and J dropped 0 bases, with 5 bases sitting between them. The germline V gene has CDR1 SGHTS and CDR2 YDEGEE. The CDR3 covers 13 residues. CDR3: CASSHSSGNTIYF. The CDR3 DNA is TGTGCCAGCAGCCACAGCTCTGGAAACACCATATATTTT.

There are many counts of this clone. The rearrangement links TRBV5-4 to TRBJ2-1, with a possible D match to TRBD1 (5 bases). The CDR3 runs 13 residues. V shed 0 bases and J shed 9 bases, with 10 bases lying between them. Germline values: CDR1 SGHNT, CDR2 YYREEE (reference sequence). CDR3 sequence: CASSLGQGSEQFF. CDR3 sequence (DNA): TGTGCCAGCAGCTTGGGTCAGGGCAGTGAGCAGTTCTTC.

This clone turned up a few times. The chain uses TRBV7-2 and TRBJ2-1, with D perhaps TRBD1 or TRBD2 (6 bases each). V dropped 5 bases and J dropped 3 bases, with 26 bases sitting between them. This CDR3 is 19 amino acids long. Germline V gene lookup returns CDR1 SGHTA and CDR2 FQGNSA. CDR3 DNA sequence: TGTGCCAGCAGCCCCTCCTCCGGGCAGGGGCTGGGGGGCTACAATGAGCAGTTCTTC. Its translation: CASSPSSGQGLGGYNEQFF.

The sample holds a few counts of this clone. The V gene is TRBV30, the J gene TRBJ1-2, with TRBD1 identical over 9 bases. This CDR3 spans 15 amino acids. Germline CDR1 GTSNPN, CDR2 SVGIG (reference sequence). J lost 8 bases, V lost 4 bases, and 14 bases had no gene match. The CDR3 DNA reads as TGTGCCTGGATTCTACCATATTTGGACAGGGGCGGCTACACCTTC. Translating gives CAWILPYLDRGGYTF.

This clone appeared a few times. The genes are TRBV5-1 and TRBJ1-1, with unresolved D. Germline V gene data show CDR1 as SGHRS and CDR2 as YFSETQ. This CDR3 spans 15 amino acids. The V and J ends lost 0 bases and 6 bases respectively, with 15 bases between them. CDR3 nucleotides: TGCGCCAGCAGCTTGGATCTTACCTTCGCCCCTGAAGCTTTCTTT. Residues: CASSLDLTFAPEAFF.

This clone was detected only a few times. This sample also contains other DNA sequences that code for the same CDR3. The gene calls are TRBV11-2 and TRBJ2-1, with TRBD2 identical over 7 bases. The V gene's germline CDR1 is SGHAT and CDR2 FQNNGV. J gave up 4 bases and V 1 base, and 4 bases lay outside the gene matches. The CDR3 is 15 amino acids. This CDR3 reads CASSLGAGAYNEQFF. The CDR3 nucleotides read TGTGCCAGCAGCTTAGGTGCGGGAGCATACAATGAGCAGTTCTTC.

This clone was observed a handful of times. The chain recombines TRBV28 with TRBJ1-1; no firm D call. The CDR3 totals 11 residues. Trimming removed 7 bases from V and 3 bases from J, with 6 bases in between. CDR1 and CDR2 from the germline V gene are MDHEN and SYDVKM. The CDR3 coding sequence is TGTGCCAGCAAGGTGTACACTGAAGCTTTCTTT. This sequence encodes CASKVYTEAFF.

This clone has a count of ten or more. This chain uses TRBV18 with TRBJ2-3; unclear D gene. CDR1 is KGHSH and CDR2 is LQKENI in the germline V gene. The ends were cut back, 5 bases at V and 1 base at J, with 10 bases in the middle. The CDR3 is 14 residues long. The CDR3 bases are TGTGCCAGCTCAAGTGGACCGGGCACAGATACGCAGTATTTT. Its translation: CASSSGPGTDTQYF.

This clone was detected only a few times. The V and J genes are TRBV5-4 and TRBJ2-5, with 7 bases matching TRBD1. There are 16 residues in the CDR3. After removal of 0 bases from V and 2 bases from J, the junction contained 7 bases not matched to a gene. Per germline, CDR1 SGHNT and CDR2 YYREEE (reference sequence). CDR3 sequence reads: CASSLGAQGPQETQYF. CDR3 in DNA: TGTGCCAGCAGCTTGGGGGCACAGGGGCCACAAGAGACCCAGTACTTC.

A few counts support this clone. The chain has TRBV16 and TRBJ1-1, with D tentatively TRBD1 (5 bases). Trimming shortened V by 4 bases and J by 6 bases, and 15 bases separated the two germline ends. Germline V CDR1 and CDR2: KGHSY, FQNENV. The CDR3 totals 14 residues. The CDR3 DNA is TGTGCCAGCAGCCGTGCTGAGGGGAGGTCTGAAGCTTTCTTT. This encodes CASSRAEGRSEAFF.

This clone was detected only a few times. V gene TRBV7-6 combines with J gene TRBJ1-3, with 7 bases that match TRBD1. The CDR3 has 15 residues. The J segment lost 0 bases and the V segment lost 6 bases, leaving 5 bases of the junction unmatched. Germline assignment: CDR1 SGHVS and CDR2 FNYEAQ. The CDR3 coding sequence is TGTGCCAGCAGAGCCGGGACAGTCTCTGGAAACACCATATATTTT. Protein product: CASRAGTVSGNTIYF.

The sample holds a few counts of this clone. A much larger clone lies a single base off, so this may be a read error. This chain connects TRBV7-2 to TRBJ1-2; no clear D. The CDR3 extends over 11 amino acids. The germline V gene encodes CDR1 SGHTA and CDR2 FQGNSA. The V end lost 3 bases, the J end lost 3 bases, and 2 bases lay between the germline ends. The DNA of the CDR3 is TGTGCCAGCAGCTTTTACTATGGCTACACCTTC. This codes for CASSFYYGYTF.